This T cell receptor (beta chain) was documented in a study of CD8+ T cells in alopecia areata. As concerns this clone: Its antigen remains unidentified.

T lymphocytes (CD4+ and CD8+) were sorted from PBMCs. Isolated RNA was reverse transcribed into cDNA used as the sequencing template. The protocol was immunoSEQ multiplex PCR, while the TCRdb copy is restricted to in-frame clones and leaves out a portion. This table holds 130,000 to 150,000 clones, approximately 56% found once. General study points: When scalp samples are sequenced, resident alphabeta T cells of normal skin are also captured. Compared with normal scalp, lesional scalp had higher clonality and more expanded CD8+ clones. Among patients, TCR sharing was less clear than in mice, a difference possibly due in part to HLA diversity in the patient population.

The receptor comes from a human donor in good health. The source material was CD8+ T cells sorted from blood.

The CDR3, as DNA: TGTGCCATCAGTGAGTCTTGGGACCCCCTTCCCGCCGAGCAGTACTTC. It codes for CAISESWDPLPAEQYF. This sequence joins TRBV10-3 and TRBJ2-7; D tentatively reads TRBD1 or TRBD2 (5 bases each). This CDR3 has 16 amino acids. Trimming removed 0 bases from V and 6 bases from J, with 18 bases in between. Germline lookup yields CDR1 ENHRY and CDR2 SYGVKD.